The sequence of this T cell receptor (beta chain) was determined in a study of Ad26.COV2.S vaccination and SARS-CoV-2 variants. Findings and caveats of the study: Across vaccine and placebo recipients, the breadth of non-spike TCRs was similar. While placebo recipients had lower spike-specific TCR breadth, vaccine recipients had more.

Data came from immunoSEQ multiplex PCR; TCRdb stores just in-frame clones and leaves some out. This sample carries 150,000 to 200,000 clones, roughly 85% of them seen once, and the ten largest clones take around 6.3%. With respect to this clone: The antigen remains unidentified.

The TCR originated in a human donor who had recovered from COVID-19. The material was peripheral blood, obtained after recovery from COVID-19.

The CDR3: CASSLARSGGNEQFF. The CDR3 DNA reads TGTGCCAGCAGCTTAGCGAGATCAGGGGGGAATGAGCAGTTCTTC. This sequence joins TRBV7-6 and TRBJ2-1, with D perhaps TRBD1 (7 bases). V gave up 0 bases and J gave up 7 bases, with 13 bases separating them. CDR1 and CDR2 (germline): SGHVS, FNYEAQ. This CDR3 has 15 amino acids.